These 32 T cell receptor beta chains were sequenced from one sample in a study of human T cells and chemical hapten exposure. MiXCR was run by TCRdb on the RACE reads, yielding one entry per CDR3 protein. Of about 380,000 distinct CDR3 sequences listed, just under 6.5% are singletons. Time point indicated: patch test 2, 6 weeks after DPC sensitization. Treatment here: therapeutic diphenylcyclopropenone sensitization with weekly scalp DPC. Sample: whole blood, taken in connection with sensitization to the hapten diphenylcyclopropenone (DPC). These receptors were obtained from a woman aged 18-35 years with alopecia areata. Some clones in this sample may be carry-over from other donors' samples.

This clonotype was observed at least ten times. The chain combines TRBV6-2 or TRBV6-3 with TRBJ1-5; D unresolved. CDR3 length equals 13 residues. Germline V gives CDR1 MNHEY, CDR2 SVGEGT. V was cut by 7 bases and J by 3 bases, with 10 bases left in between. The chain's CDR3 is CASTPTLNQPQHF. The CDR3, as DNA: TGTGCCAGCACCCCCACCCTCAATCAGCCCCAGCATTTT.

V usage is TRBV7-9 and J usage is TRBJ2-7; TRBD1 aligns across 8 bases. Germline loops: CDR1 SEHNR, CDR2 FQNEAQ (reference sequence). The CDR3 covers 15 residues. J gave up 2 bases and V 4 bases, and 7 bases lay outside the gene matches. The CDR3 DNA reads TGTGCCAGCAGCTCCGAATGGACAGGGCCCTACGAGCAGTACTTC. Translated, it gives CASSSEWTGPYEQYF.

This clonotype was found many times. V and J are TRBV4-2 and TRBJ2-2; D remains unclear. V gave up 0 bases and J gave up 1 base, with 6 bases separating them. Germline values: CDR1 LGHNA, CDR2 YNFKEQ. The CDR3 is 15 amino acids. Here the CDR3 DNA reads TGTGCCAGCAGCCAAGAATTAGGGAACACCGGGGAGCTGTTTTTT. The encoded protein is CASSQELGNTGELFF.

This clonotype has a count of ten or more. This chain joins TRBV3-1 and TRBJ2-3; TRBD2 matches at 10 bases. The CDR3 has 17 amino acids. Germline assignment: CDR1 LGHDT and CDR2 YNNKEL (reference sequence). The ends lost 8 bases at V and 0 bases at J; junction bases unmatched: 11. The CDR3 DNA reads TGTGCCAGCCAGGAAGTAGCGGGGGGCCCTAGCACAGATACGCAGTATTTT. It is translated as CASQEVAGGPSTDTQYF.

This clonotype was seen many times. The chain uses TRBV5-4 and TRBJ1-5; D call uncertain. Trimming pared 4 bases from V and 7 bases from J, leaving 12 bases between. Germline CDR1 and CDR2: SGHNT and YYREEE (reference sequence). The CDR3 is made up of 13 amino acids. CDR3 DNA sequence: TGTGCCAGCAGCCTGGATGGCGGGCAGCCCCAGCATTTT. This translates into CASSLDGGQPQHF.

Many counts were recorded for this clonotype. The genes are TRBV14 and TRBJ2-3, with 12 bases lining up with TRBD2. J gave up 2 bases and V 0 bases, and 24 bases lay outside the gene matches. Germline CDR1 is SGHDN and CDR2 is FVKESK. This CDR3 contains 24 residues. Here the CDR3 DNA reads TGTGCCAGCAGCCAAGAGATCTACGTTGGAGGACTAGCGGGGTTAGCCCTTGTCACAGATACGCAGTATTTT. Its translation is CASSQEIYVGGLAGLALVTDTQYF.

The chain recombines TRBV11-2 with TRBJ2-3; TRBD2 matches 7 bases. V dropped 1 base and J dropped 1; count of bases not matched to a gene: 5. The CDR3 is 16 amino acids. CDR1 and CDR2 (germline): SGHAT, FQNNGV. The CDR3 DNA reads as TGTGCCAGCAGCTTAGCGCAGCGGGGAGGCACAGATACGCAGTATTTT. Its protein product is CASSLAQRGGTDTQYF.

This clonotype appeared a few times. The chain uses TRBV11-2 and TRBJ2-1; 8 positions agree with TRBD2. The CDR3 runs to 15 residues. The V gene's germline CDR1 is SGHAT and CDR2 FQNNGV. J was trimmed by 6 bases and V by 5 bases; bases with no gene match: 9. CDR3 coding DNA: TGTGCCAGCAGCGTCGCCGGGGGGGTTAGCAATGAGCAGTTCTTC. Translated, it gives CASSVAGGVSNEQFF.

The chain carries TRBV12-3 or TRBV12-4 and TRBJ2-2; 7 bases map to TRBD1. The CDR3 spans 16 residues. With 1 base clipped from V and 5 bases from J, the junction kept 7 bases outside the gene matches. For the CDR3, the DNA is TGTGCCAGCAGTTTAGGGGGAGCAGGGGGTACCGGGGAGCTGTTTTTT. Residues: CASSLGGAGGTGELFF.

The chain joins TRBV2 to TRBJ2-3; no reliable D call. The CDR3 contains 15 residues. V lost 5 bases and J lost 0, with 12 bases in between. Germline CDR1 is SNHLY and CDR2 is FYNNEI. For the CDR3, the DNA is TGTGCCAGCAGTCCCGGTTACGGGAGCACAGATACGCAGTATTTT. Amino acids: CASSPGYGSTDTQYF.

This clonotype was counted a few times. This chain connects TRBV24-1 to TRBJ2-2; 7 bases line up with TRBD1. Germline CDR1 is KGHDR and CDR2 is SFDVKD. J gave up 0 bases and V 4 bases, and 4 bases lay outside the gene matches. CDR3 length: 16 amino acids. CDR3 protein: CATSDYRGSNTGELFF. CDR3 nucleotides: TGTGCCACCAGTGACTACAGGGGATCGAACACCGGGGAGCTGTTTTTT.

This clonotype was recorded at least ten times. The chain recombines TRBV5-6 with TRBJ1-1; TRBD1 agrees at 8 bases. Looked up from germline, CDR1 is SGHDT and CDR2 is YYEEEE. The V and J ends lost 4 bases and 1 base, in that order; junction bases with no gene match: 6. The CDR3 runs to 15 residues. CDR3 bases: TGTGCCAGCAGCCGTGACAGGGGACGGAACACTGAAGCTTTCTTT. Translating gives CASSRDRGRNTEAFF.

The chain joins TRBV25-1 to TRBJ2-6; D unresolved. The CDR3 loop spans 15 amino acids. Deletions cut 4 bases from V and 1 base from J, with 8 bases between. Germline V CDR1 and CDR2: MGHDK, SYGVNS. Here the CDR3 DNA reads TGTGCCAGCAGTGGGGGTAGGTCTGGGGCCAACGTCCTGACTTTC. Translating gives CASSGGRSGANVLTF.

This sequence joins TRBV12-3 or TRBV12-4 and TRBJ2-3; D may be TRBD2 (6 bases). Trimming shortened V by 6 bases and J by 3 bases, and 13 bases separated the two germline ends. The CDR3 length is 14 residues. This CDR3 reads CASSPGTPTDTQYF. CDR3 sequence (DNA): TGTGCCAGCAGCCCCGGGACTCCAACAGATACGCAGTATTTT.

The V and J genes are TRBV12-3 or TRBV12-4 and TRBJ2-1, with 7 bases that match TRBD1. Trimming cost V 5 bases and J 4 bases; bases outside gene matches: 5. The CDR3 extends over 14 amino acids. CDR3 loop: CASSMTGQYNEQFF. CDR3 in DNA: TGTGCCAGCAGTATGACGGGACAGTACAATGAGCAGTTCTTC.

The chain recombines TRBV28 with TRBJ2-5, with D possibly matching TRBD1 (5 bases). Trimming took 8 bases from V and 4 from J, leaving 14 bases between them. CDR1 and CDR2 (germline): MDHEN, SYDVKM. The length of the CDR3 is 13 residues. CDR3 amino acids: CASGRVHRETQYF. The CDR3 region has the DNA TGTGCCAGCGGCAGGGTCCACCGAGAGACCCAGTACTTC.

There are many counts of this clonotype. This chain links TRBV6-5 with TRBJ1-3, with unresolved D. This CDR3 has 15 amino acids. Germline CDR1 and CDR2: MNHEY and SVGAGI. The ends were cut back, 5 bases at V and 0 bases at J, with 11 bases in the middle. The CDR3 region is CASSKAPVSGNTIYF. The CDR3 nucleotides are TGTGCCAGCAGTAAGGCTCCGGTCTCTGGAAACACCATATATTTT.

There are a few counts of this clonotype. This may be a read error: a much more frequent sequence differs by one nucleotide. The chain uses TRBV7-2 and TRBJ2-1; no clear D. The germline V gene has CDR1 SGHTA and CDR2 FQGNSA. Trimming took 6 bases from V and 0 from J, leaving 6 bases between them. The CDR3 loop spans 13 amino acids. CDR3 in DNA: TGTGCCAGCAGTGCGAGCTCCTACAATGAGCAGTTCTTC. As protein: CASSASSYNEQFF.

The rearrangement joins TRBV7-2 to TRBJ2-3; 12 bases match TRBD2. V shed 5 bases, J shed 4 bases, and the junction held 7 bases outside the gene matches. The length of the CDR3 is 16 residues. Germline values: CDR1 SGHTA, CDR2 FQGNSA. The CDR3 spells CASSASGGATADTQYF. The CDR3 DNA is TGTGCCAGCAGCGCTAGCGGGGGGGCCACCGCAGATACGCAGTATTTT. Full variable domain (outside the CDR3, taken from reference TRBV7-2 and TRBJ2-3): GAGVSQSPSNKVTEKGKDVELRCDPISGHTALYWYRQSLGQGLEFLIYFQGNSAPDKSGLPSDRFSAERTGGSVSTLTIQRTQQEDSAVYLCASSASGGATADTQYFGPGTRLTVL.

This clonotype turned up a few times. The chain employs TRBV2 and TRBJ2-1, with TRBD2 matching 9 bases. CDR1 SNHLY and CDR2 FYNNEI come from the germline V gene. The V segment lost 8 bases and the J segment 5 bases; nucleotides outside the gene matches: 4. The CDR3 covers 13 residues. CDR3 coding DNA: TGTGCCAGCTGGGGACTAGCCGACAATGAGCAGTTCTTC. It specifies CASWGLADNEQFF.

This clonotype has at least ten counts. The genes are TRBV6-5 and TRBJ1-3; D gene uncertain. The CDR3 spans 15 residues. CDR1 and CDR2 from the germline V gene are MNHEY and SVGAGI. The V end was cut by 2 bases, the J end by 3 bases, with 11 bases between. CDR3 sequence reads: CASSYGGSRGNTIYF. CDR3 coding DNA: TGTGCCAGCAGTTACGGAGGGTCTCGTGGAAACACCATATATTTT.

In this sample, this clonotype turned up many times. The CDR3 DNA reads TGTGCCAGCAGAGGGTTTCGGGTTTTAACTGAAGCTTTCTTT. Amino acids: CASRGFRVLTEAFF. The chain recombines TRBV2 with TRBJ1-1; D is ambiguous. The CDR3 has 14 residues. Trimming stripped 6 bases from V and 5 bases from J, with 16 bases between. Germline lookup yields CDR1 SNHLY and CDR2 FYNNEI. The whole variable domain, filled in from reference TRBV2 and TRBJ1-1, reads EPEVTQTPSHQVTQMGQEVILRCVPISNHLYFYWYRQILGQKVEFLVSFYNNEISEKSEIFDDQFSVERPDGSNFTLKIRSTKLEDSAMYFCASRGFRVLTEAFFGQGTRLTVV.

This clonotype occurred a few times. This chain joins TRBV12-3 or TRBV12-4 and TRBJ2-6, with D possibly being TRBD1 (6 bases). V was pared by 1 base and J by 4 bases, with 17 bases between. The CDR3 spans 18 residues. The CDR3 region has the DNA TGTGCCAGCAGTTTAGGGACAGCTTACCCTTCAGGGGCCAACGTCCTGACTTTC. Encoded protein: CASSLGTAYPSGANVLTF.

This chain connects TRBV29-1 to TRBJ2-7; D not resolved. The CDR3 sequence is 12 residues long. The germline V and J ends were trimmed by 4 bases and 0 bases, with 7 bases remaining between them. Germline loops: CDR1 SQVTM, CDR2 ANQGSEA. CDR3 loop: CSVGRVSYEQYF. The CDR3 DNA reads TGCAGCGTTGGCCGGGTCTCCTACGAGCAGTACTTC.

The sample holds a few counts of this clonotype. The gene calls are TRBV6-1 and TRBJ1-6; D is unclear. V was pared by 1 base and J by 6 bases, with 4 bases between. CDR3 length: 13 residues. Germline-derived CDR1 and CDR2 are MNHNS and SASEGT. CDR3: CASSEVANSPLHF. Written as DNA, the CDR3 is TGTGCCAGCAGTGAAGTGGCTAATTCACCCCTCCACTTT.

The chain couples TRBV7-9 to TRBJ2-5, with D perhaps TRBD1 (5 bases). Germline lookup yields CDR1 SEHNR and CDR2 FQNEAQ (reference sequence). V was shortened by 1 base and J by 5 bases, with 8 bases between the two germline ends. The CDR3 covers 13 residues. The CDR3 coding sequence is TGTGCCAGCAGCTTAGGGACAACGGAGACCCAGTACTTC. Translation gives CASSLGTTETQYF.

This clonotype has just a few counts. The DNA of the CDR3 is TGTGCCATCAGACAGACGGAAAATAATTCACCCCTCCACTTT. Protein sequence: CAIRQTENNSPLHF. The chain recombines TRBV10-3 with TRBJ1-6, with D uncertain. V lost 6 bases and J 5 bases, leaving 11 bases between the germline ends. CDR3 length equals 14 residues. Germline V gives CDR1 ENHRY, CDR2 SYGVKD.

Concerning this clonotype: One base away lies a much larger clone, so this may be a sequencing read error. The genes are TRBV9 and TRBJ2-6; D is undetermined. This CDR3 contains 15 residues. CDR1 SGDLS and CDR2 YYNGEE come from the germline V gene. In DNA form, the CDR3 reads TGTGCCGGCAGCGTAGTAGGTTCTGGGGCCAACGTCCTGACTTTC. Its translation: CAGSVVGSGANVLTF. Full variable domain (outside the CDR3, taken from reference TRBV9 and TRBJ2-6): DSGVTQTPKHLITATGQRVTLRCSPRSGDLSVYWYQQSLDQGLQFLIQYYNGEERAKGNILERFSAQQFPDLHSELNLSSLELGDSALYFCAGSVVGSGANVLTFGAGSRLTVL.

This clonotype occurred many times. The chain couples TRBV20-1 to TRBJ1-5; D ambiguous. CDR1 DFQATT and CDR2 SNEGSKA come from the germline V gene (reference sequence). This CDR3 is built from 14 residues. The germline V and J ends were trimmed by 2 bases and 2 bases, with 10 bases remaining between them. DNA of the CDR3: TGCAGTGCTAGACGGTTATACGGCAATCAGCCCCAGCATTTT. Residues: CSARRLYGNQPQHF.

Ten or more counts support this clonotype. J is TRBJ1-5 and V is TRBV6-2 or TRBV6-3; no definite D call. Trimming removed 1 base from V and 7 bases from J, with 5 bases in between. The CDR3 loop spans 12 amino acids. CDR1 and CDR2 from the germline V gene are MNHEY and SVGEGT. This chain's CDR3 is CASSYYLQPQHF. CDR3 nucleotide sequence: TGTGCCAGCAGTTACTACCTCCAGCCCCAGCATTTT.

As for this clonotype: This may be a read error, as it is one base from a much larger clone. This rearrangement joins TRBV10-3 to TRBJ1-2; a weak D match, TRBD1 (5 bases). The V gene lost 4 bases and the J gene lost 2 bases, with 14 bases spanning the gap. CDR1 ENHRY and CDR2 SYGVKD come from the germline V gene. The CDR3 spans 15 residues. In DNA form, the CDR3 reads TGTGCCATCAGTGGGGGGGACCCGGAAAACTATGGCTACACCTTC. Translation gives CAISGGDPENYGYTF.

The table lists this clonotype with many counts. The chain recombines TRBV12-5 with TRBJ2-7; tentative D call: TRBD1 (5 bases). There are 14 residues in the CDR3. The V end was cut by 7 bases, the J end by 0 bases, with 13 bases between. Germline-derived CDR1 and CDR2 are LGHNT and FRNRAP. CDR3 coding DNA: TGTGCTAGTGCAGCAGGGCCGAGCTCCTACGAGCAGTACTTC. It yields the protein CASAAGPSSYEQYF.